This entry features one TCR beta chain sequence. Using immunoSEQ multiplex PCR, the repertoire was profiled, and TCRdb retains in-frame clones only, with some absent. The table records 1,500,000 or so clones, roughly 98.5% of them present only once. This sample is drawn from a study of shared clonotypes between healthy human individuals. The wider study: The donors, a couple of women and three men, were aged 18 to 49.

The study drew its donors from healthy HIV-negative adults without recent acute infections or vaccinations. Partitioning of CD4+ cells yielded a CD45RA+ naive subset and a CD45RA-negative memory subset. The germline V gene has CDR1 MNHNS and CDR2 SASEGT. The V segment lost 2 bases and the J segment 5 bases; nucleotides outside the gene matches: 6. The CDR3 is 16 amino acids. The chain has TRBV6-1 and TRBJ2-5; 12 bases line up with TRBD1. Material for sequencing was naive CD4+ T cells sorted from blood. This sample's subset: CD45RA+ positively selected. This receptor was identified in a man in his thirties or forties in good health. The CDR3 DNA sequence: TGTGCCAGCAGTGAAAGGGACAGGGGGCTCTTGGAGACCCAGTACTTC. It yields the protein CASSERDRGLLETQYF.